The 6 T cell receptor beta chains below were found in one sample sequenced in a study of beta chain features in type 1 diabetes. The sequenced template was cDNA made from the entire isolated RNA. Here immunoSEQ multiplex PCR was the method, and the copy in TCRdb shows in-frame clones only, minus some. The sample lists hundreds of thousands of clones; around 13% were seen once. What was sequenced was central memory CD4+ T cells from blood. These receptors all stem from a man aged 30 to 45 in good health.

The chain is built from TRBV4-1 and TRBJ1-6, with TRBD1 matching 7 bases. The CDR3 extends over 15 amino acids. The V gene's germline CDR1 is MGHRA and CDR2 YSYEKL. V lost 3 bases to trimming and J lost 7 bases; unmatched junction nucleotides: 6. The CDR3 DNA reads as TGCGCCAGCAGCCAGATAGACAGGGAAAATTCACCCCTCCACTTT. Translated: CASSQIDRENSPLHF.

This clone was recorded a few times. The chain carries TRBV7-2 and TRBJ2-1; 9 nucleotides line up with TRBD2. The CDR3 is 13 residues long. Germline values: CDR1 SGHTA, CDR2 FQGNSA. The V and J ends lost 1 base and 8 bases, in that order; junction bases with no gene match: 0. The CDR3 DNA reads TGTGCCAGCAGCTTAGGGACTAGCGATGAGCAGTTCTTC. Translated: CASSLGTSDEQFF.

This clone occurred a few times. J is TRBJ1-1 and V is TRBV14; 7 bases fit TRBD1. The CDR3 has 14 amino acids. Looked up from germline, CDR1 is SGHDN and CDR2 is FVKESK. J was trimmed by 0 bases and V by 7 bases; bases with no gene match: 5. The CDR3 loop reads CASKSGGMNTEAFF. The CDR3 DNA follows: TGTGCCAGCAAGTCAGGGGGTATGAACACTGAAGCTTTCTTT.

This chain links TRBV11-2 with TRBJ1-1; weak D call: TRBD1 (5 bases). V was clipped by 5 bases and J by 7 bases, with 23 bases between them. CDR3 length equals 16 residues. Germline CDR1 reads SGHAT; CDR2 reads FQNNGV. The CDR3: CASSRTRDGQAREAFF. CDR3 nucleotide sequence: TGTGCCAGCAGCCGGACTCGGGACGGGCAGGCTCGTGAAGCTTTCTTT.

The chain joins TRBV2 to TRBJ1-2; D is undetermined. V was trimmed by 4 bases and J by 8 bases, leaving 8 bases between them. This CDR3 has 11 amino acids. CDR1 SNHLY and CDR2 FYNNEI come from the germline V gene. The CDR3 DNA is TGTGCCAGCAGTGTTAGGAAAGGCTACACCTTC. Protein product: CASSVRKGYTF.

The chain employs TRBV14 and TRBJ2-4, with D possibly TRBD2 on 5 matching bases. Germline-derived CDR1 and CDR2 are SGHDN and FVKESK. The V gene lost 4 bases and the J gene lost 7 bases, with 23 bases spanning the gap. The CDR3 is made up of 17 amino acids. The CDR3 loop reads CASSPRFAGPGKNIQYF. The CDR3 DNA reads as TGTGCCAGCAGCCCCAGATTCGCCGGGCCGGGGAAGAACATTCAGTACTTC.